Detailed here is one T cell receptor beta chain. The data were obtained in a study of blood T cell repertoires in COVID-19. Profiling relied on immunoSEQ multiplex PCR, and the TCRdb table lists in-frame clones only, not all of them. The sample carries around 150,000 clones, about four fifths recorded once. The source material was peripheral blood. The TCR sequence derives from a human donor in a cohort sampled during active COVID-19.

The DNA of the CDR3 is TGTGCCAGCAGCTCCCGGGGAAGAGCGGACTCCTACAATGAGCAGTTCTTC. It is translated as CASSSRGRADSYNEQFF. The gene calls are TRBV7-3 and TRBJ2-1, with D perhaps matching TRBD2 (5 bases). Looked up from germline, CDR1 is SGHTA and CDR2 is FQGTGA. The length of the CDR3 is 17 residues. Between the trimmed V and J ends, which lost 4 bases and 0 bases, there was a span of 16 bases.